This TCR beta chain was observed in a study of blood T cell repertoires in COVID-19. The wider study: The United States, Italy and Spain supplied acute and convalescent COVID-19 samples. Nucleic acid was either cDNA or gDNA, and it came from T cells, B-cell-depleted T cells, or PBMCs.

This CDR3 has 14 amino acids. Germline V gene lookup returns CDR1 SGDLS and CDR2 YYNGEE. Deletions cut 4 bases from V and 0 bases from J, with 8 bases between. How the authors handled the data: Cell counts per sample came from amplifying reference gene primers. The data were produced by immunoSEQ multiplex PCR, yet TCRdb's version contains in-frame clones alone and is incomplete. V and J calls and clone size are as listed in that table; D and trimming were resolved from the DNA. The profile shows 210,000 or so clones, roughly 80% of them singletons. Sequencing input: peripheral blood. This TCR derives from a human donor in a cohort sampled during active COVID-19. The gene calls are TRBV9 and TRBJ1-5; D may be TRBD1 (5 bases). The CDR3 region is CASSTTASNQPQHF. Here the CDR3 DNA reads TGTGCCAGCAGCACGACAGCTAGCAATCAGCCCCAGCATTTT. The complete variable domain, with remaining parts taken from reference TRBV9 and TRBJ1-5, reads DSGVTQTPKHLITATGQRVTLRCSPRSGDLSVYWYQQSLDQGLQFLIQYYNGEERAKGNILERFSAQQFPDLHSELNLSSLELGDSALYFCASSTTASNQPQHFGDGTRLSIL.